The 30 T cell receptor beta chains below were found in one sample sequenced in a study of cytomegalovirus exposure and HLA in healthy donors. This table comes from immunoSEQ multiplex PCR, and its TCRdb copy is limited to in-frame clones, with some not included. The data show approximately 150,000 clones, with about 89% seen just once and about 2.5% held by the top ten. The material sequenced was PBMCs. These receptor sequences come from a man younger than 35 in good health and CMV-seropositive.

The V call is TRBV9, the J call TRBJ2-7; 8 positions agree with TRBD2. CDR3 length equals 14 residues. From germline, CDR1 is SGDLS and CDR2 YYNGEE. The ends lost 2 bases at V and 3 bases at J; junction bases unmatched: 4. The CDR3 reads CASSVSGGNYEQYF. In nucleotides, the CDR3 is TGTGCCAGCAGCGTCAGCGGGGGAAACTACGAGCAGTACTTC.

A remark on this clone: Sequence at one end of the junction differs from germline and may be a read error. The genes are TRBV6-1 and TRBJ1-1; 12 nucleotides agree with TRBD1. This CDR3 comprises 14 residues. Germline assignment: CDR1 MNHNS and CDR2 SASEGT. Here the CDR3 reads CASSPGTGGTGFLF. The CDR3 DNA sequence: TGTGCCAGCAGTCCAGGGACAGGGGGCACGGGCTTTCTCTTT.

This rearrangement joins TRBV19 to TRBJ2-7; D not resolved. Trimming left V 7 bases short and J 5 bases short, with 15 bases between. The CDR3 sequence is 13 residues long. Germline V gene data show CDR1 as LNHDA and CDR2 as SQIVND (reference sequence). CDR3 loop: CASTPAGRNEQYF. The CDR3 bases are TGTGCCAGTACCCCAGCAGGAAGGAACGAGCAGTACTTC. The variable domain in full, completed from reference TRBV19 and TRBJ2-7, reads DGGITQSPKYLFRKEGQNVTLSCEQNLNHDAMYWYRQDPGQGLRLIYYSQIVNDFQKGDIAEGYSVSREKKESFPLTVTSAQKNPTAFYLCASTPAGRNEQYFGPGTRLTVT.

V gene TRBV7-9 combines with J gene TRBJ2-1; 9 bases align to TRBD2. The CDR3 sequence is 18 residues long. With V trimmed by 6 bases and J by 5 bases, 17 bases remained unmatched. The germline gives CDR1 SEHNR, CDR2 FQNEAQ (reference sequence). CDR3 amino acids: CASSGRSGGRVLDNEQFF. DNA of the CDR3: TGTGCCAGCAGTGGCAGGTCGGGCGGGAGGGTGCTTGACAATGAGCAGTTCTTC. The full variable domain, with the rest looked up from reference TRBV7-9 and TRBJ2-1, is DTGVSQNPRHKITKRGQNVTFRCDPISEHNRLYWYRQTLGQGPEFLTYFQNEAQLEKSRLLSDRFSAERPKGSFSTLEIQRTEQGDSAMYLCASSGRSGGRVLDNEQFFGPGTRLTVL.

CDR3 DNA sequence: TGCAGTACTCTAGAAAAATACGAGCAGTACTTC. This sequence encodes CSTLEKYEQYF. V usage is TRBV20-1 and J usage is TRBJ2-7; D remains ambiguous. The germline CDR1 and CDR2 sequences are DFQATT and SNEGSKA (reference sequence). This CDR3 is 11 amino acids long. The ends were cut back, 8 bases at V and 4 bases at J, with 12 bases in the middle.

A single count supports this clone. The chain joins TRBV5-4 to TRBJ1-2; the D gene is possibly TRBD1 (5 bases). Between the trimmed V and J ends, which lost 1 base and 3 bases, there was a span of 16 bases. CDR3 length: 16 residues. Germline V gene lookup returns CDR1 SGHNT and CDR2 YYREEE (reference sequence). The CDR3 reads CASSLSLLTGDYGYTF. CDR3 nucleotide sequence: TGTGCCAGCAGCTTGTCGCTTTTAACAGGAGACTATGGCTACACCTTC.

This clone was counted once. This sample also contains other DNA sequences that code for the same CDR3. The chain couples TRBV9 to TRBJ2-7, with D possibly TRBD2 on 5 matching bases. Between the trimmed V and J ends, which lost 0 bases and 3 bases, there was a span of 10 bases. The CDR3 sequence is 14 residues long. Germline values: CDR1 SGDLS, CDR2 YYNGEE. CDR3 loop: CASSVGGSGYEQYF. The DNA for the CDR3 is TGTGCCAGCAGCGTAGGTGGGAGTGGCTACGAGCAGTACTTC.

CDR3 nucleotides: TGCGCCAGCAGCTTTCCGGGACAGGGGTACGAGCAGTACTTC. Its protein is CASSFPGQGYEQYF. J is TRBJ2-7 and V is TRBV5-1, with 10 bases fitting TRBD1. The CDR3 loop spans 14 amino acids. After removal of 2 bases from V and 4 bases from J, the junction contained 3 bases not matched to a gene. Germline V gene sequence: CDR1 SGHRS, CDR2 YFSETQ.

This chain connects TRBV5-1 to TRBJ2-3; D may be TRBD2 (5 bases). The CDR3 extends over 15 amino acids. With 3 bases removed from V and 5 bases from J, the gap between germline ends came to 16 bases. Germline V lookup: CDR1 SGHRS, CDR2 YFSETQ. CDR3 nucleotides: TGCGCCAGCAGCTCGGGGTTTTCTGATAGAGATACGCAGTATTTT. It specifies CASSSGFSDRDTQYF.

J is TRBJ1-2 and V is TRBV4-1; maybe TRBD1 (6 bases). V lost 1 base, J lost 4 bases, and 25 bases lay in between. Germline CDR1 is MGHRA and CDR2 is YSYEKL. The CDR3 runs 19 residues. The CDR3: CASSQGSGGEGGLIYGYTF. The CDR3, as DNA: TGCGCCAGCAGCCAAGGAAGCGGGGGAGAGGGGGGCCTGATCTATGGCTACACCTTC.

The chain has TRBV29-1 and TRBJ2-3, with no clear D. Germline lookup yields CDR1 SQVTM and CDR2 ANQGSEA. This CDR3 is 12 amino acids long. Trimming cost V 1 base and J 2 bases, with 4 bases left between them. CDR3 amino acids: CSVEGVTDTQYF. Here the CDR3 DNA reads TGCAGCGTTGAAGGCGTCACAGATACGCAGTATTTT.

The table lists this clone with a count of one. The CDR3: CASTIIGGEQFF. The CDR3 bases are TGTGCCAGCACCATAATCGGGGGGGAGCAGTTCTTC. The V gene is TRBV6-5, the J gene TRBJ2-1; 7 nucleotides line up with TRBD2. The V gene end was trimmed by 7 bases and the J gene end by 10 bases; junction bases not matched to a gene: 7. Germline V gene data show CDR1 as MNHEY and CDR2 as SVGAGI. The CDR3 loop spans 12 amino acids.

This clone was seen only once. The rearrangement links TRBV29-1 to TRBJ2-1, with 10 nucleotides matching TRBD2. From germline, CDR1 is SQVTM and CDR2 ANQGSEA. The CDR3 has 14 residues. The V gene end was trimmed by 4 bases and the J gene end by 9 bases; junction bases not matched to a gene: 9. CDR3 sequence: CSVVEREGPLEQFF. In nucleotides, the CDR3 is TGCAGCGTTGTGGAGCGGGAGGGCCCTCTTGAGCAGTTCTTC.

The V gene is TRBV6-1, the J gene TRBJ2-7; the match to TRBD1 covers 9 bases. The CDR3 is 14 residues long. J lost 2 bases, V lost 7 bases, and 6 bases had no gene match. Germline V gene lookup returns CDR1 MNHNS and CDR2 SASEGT. CDR3 bases: TGTGCCAGCAATAGGGACAGGGTAACCTACGAGCAGTACTTC. It encodes CASNRDRVTYEQYF.

The rearrangement joins TRBV15 to TRBJ1-2; 7 bases fit TRBD1. V was pared by 3 bases and J by 2 bases, with 15 bases of the junction left unmatched. The CDR3 spans 18 residues. Germline CDR1 reads LNHNV; CDR2 reads YYDKDF (reference sequence). This CDR3 reads CATSSSGTAIFENYGYTF. Written as DNA, the CDR3 is TGTGCCACCAGCAGCTCCGGGACAGCAATTTTCGAGAACTATGGCTACACCTTC.

This clone was counted a single time. V is TRBV19 and J is TRBJ2-5; 8 bases line up with TRBD1. CDR1 and CDR2 from the germline V gene are LNHDA and SQIVND (reference sequence). The CDR3 is made up of 15 amino acids. J lost 5 bases, V lost 3 bases, and 8 bases had no gene match. CDR3 region: CASSITTGAGETQYF. As DNA, the CDR3 is TGTGCCAGTAGTATTACGACAGGGGCGGGGGAGACCCAGTACTTC. The whole variable domain, remainder taken from reference TRBV19 and TRBJ2-5, is DGGITQSPKYLFRKEGQNVTLSCEQNLNHDAMYWYRQDPGQGLRLIYYSQIVNDFQKGDIAEGYSVSREKKESFPLTVTSAQKNPTAFYLCASSITTGAGETQYFGPGTRLLVL.

This chain links TRBV18 with TRBJ2-1; TRBD1 aligns across 9 bases. V lost 4 bases to trimming and J lost 8 bases; unmatched junction nucleotides: 6. Germline loops: CDR1 KGHSH, CDR2 LQKENI. This CDR3 comprises 14 residues. CDR3: CASSRNTGGDEQFF. Here the CDR3 DNA reads TGTGCCAGCTCACGAAACACAGGGGGCGATGAGCAGTTCTTC.

This clone has only a few counts. The V and J genes are TRBV11-3 and TRBJ2-1, with D unresolved. The V gene's germline CDR1 is SGHNT and CDR2 YENEEA. The CDR3 totals 12 residues. V lost 5 bases, J lost 9 bases, and 11 bases lay in between. The CDR3 nucleotides read TGTGCCAGCAGCCCCCAGCCGGGTGAGCAGTTCTTC. This codes for CASSPQPGEQFF.

V usage is TRBV2 and J usage is TRBJ1-1; 7 bases match TRBD1. Germline V gene data show CDR1 as SNHLY and CDR2 as FYNNEI. V was pared by 8 bases and J by 8 bases, with 5 bases of the junction left unmatched. The CDR3 runs to 11 residues. In DNA form, the CDR3 reads TGTGCCAGCCGGGACAGCCTCGAAGCTTTCTTT. Translating gives CASRDSLEAFF.

J is TRBJ1-1 and V is TRBV6-1; D uncertain. The germline V and J ends were trimmed by 1 base and 11 bases, with 14 bases remaining between them. The germline CDR1 and CDR2 sequences are MNHNS and SASEGT. This CDR3 is 13 amino acids long. This CDR3 reads CASSEVLQAVAFF. The CDR3 nucleotides read TGTGCCAGCAGTGAAGTCCTTCAGGCCGTGGCTTTCTTT.

The chain is built from TRBV13 and TRBJ1-2; D gene unclear. Between the trimmed V and J ends, which lost 4 bases and 8 bases, there was a span of 14 bases. This CDR3 is 13 amino acids long. Germline V CDR1 and CDR2: PRHDT, FYEKMQ (reference sequence). The CDR3 nucleotides read TGTGCCAGCAGCTCGGACCCCGGAGGGGGCTACACCTTC. Its translation: CASSSDPGGGYTF.

This rearrangement joins TRBV10-3 to TRBJ2-3; 8 bases fit TRBD2. The J segment lost 0 bases and the V segment lost 10 bases, leaving 9 bases of the junction unmatched. The length of the CDR3 is 15 residues. The germline V gene encodes CDR1 ENHRY and CDR2 SYGVKD. The CDR3 is CATAGGVGSTDTQYF. CDR3 nucleotides: TGTGCCACTGCGGGGGGCGTTGGTAGCACAGATACGCAGTATTTT.

CDR3 residues: CASSGTGTGSYNEQFF. DNA of the CDR3: TGTGCCAGCAGCGGAACCGGGACAGGTTCCTACAATGAGCAGTTCTTC. This rearrangement joins TRBV13 to TRBJ2-1; 8 bases are a match to TRBD1. Germline CDR1 reads PRHDT; CDR2 reads FYEKMQ (reference sequence). The CDR3 sequence is 16 residues long. V dropped 5 bases and J dropped 1; count of bases not matched to a gene: 7. Complete variable domain (other parts from reference TRBV13 and TRBJ2-1): AAGVIQSPRHLIKEKRETATLKCYPIPRHDTVYWYQQGPGQDPQFLISFYEKMQSDKGSIPDRFSAQQFSDYHSELNMSSLELGDSALYFCASSGTGTGSYNEQFFGPGTRLTVL.

The chain uses TRBV7-6 and TRBJ1-2; D unclear. Germline V CDR1 and CDR2: SGHVS, FNYEAQ. The CDR3 covers 15 residues. V was shortened by 5 bases and J by 0 bases, with 13 bases between the two germline ends. The CDR3 nucleotides read TGTGCCAGCAGCCCTTCGCTGGGAGCTAACTATGGCTACACCTTC. This translates into CASSPSLGANYGYTF.

V usage is TRBV10-3 and J usage is TRBJ1-1; TRBD1 agrees at 7 bases. Per the germline V gene, CDR1 is ENHRY and CDR2 is SYGVKD. After removal of 5 bases from V and 1 base from J, the junction contained 4 bases not matched to a gene. There are 14 residues in the CDR3. CDR3 coding DNA: TGTGCCATCAGTCGACAGGGTCGGAACACTGAAGCTTTCTTT. Encoded protein: CAISRQGRNTEAFF.

The V and J genes are TRBV2 and TRBJ2-1; D perhaps matches TRBD1 (7 bases). The CDR3 is made up of 17 amino acids. CDR1 SNHLY and CDR2 FYNNEI come from the germline V gene. V gave up 3 bases and J gave up 0 bases, with 15 bases separating them. This chain's CDR3 is CASSDPQGGPSYNEQFF. Here the CDR3 DNA reads TGTGCCAGCAGTGATCCCCAGGGGGGCCCCTCCTACAATGAGCAGTTCTTC.

This clone occurred a few times. This sample also contains other DNA sequences that code for the same CDR3. The chain employs TRBV6-4 and TRBJ2-1, with 13 bases fitting TRBD2. The V segment lost 4 bases and the J segment 6 bases; nucleotides outside the gene matches: 0. CDR3 size: 14 residues. Germline V gene lookup returns CDR1 MRHNA and CDR2 SNTAGT. CDR3 bases: TGTGCCAGCAGTGGACTAGCGGGGGGCAATGAGCAGTTCTTC. Translation: CASSGLAGGNEQFF.

This rearrangement joins TRBV7-2 to TRBJ1-5, with D perhaps matching TRBD1 (6 bases). Germline V CDR1 and CDR2: SGHTA, FQGNSA. V was clipped by 1 base and J by 6 bases, with 13 bases between them. This CDR3 has 15 residues. CDR3 region: CASSLGWGRGQPQHF. CDR3 in DNA: TGTGCCAGCAGCTTAGGATGGGGGCGAGGTCAGCCCCAGCATTTT.

The chain uses TRBV7-9 and TRBJ2-5; D is unclear. CDR1 is SEHNR, CDR2 FQNEAQ, per germline (reference sequence). Trimming took 7 bases from V and 0 from J, leaving 12 bases between them. CDR3 length: 14 residues. This chain's CDR3 is CASTFGAYQETQYF. CDR3 nucleotides: TGTGCCAGCACCTTCGGAGCTTACCAAGAGACCCAGTACTTC.

V usage is TRBV11-2 and J usage is TRBJ1-3; D possibly corresponds to TRBD1 (5 bases). V lost 4 bases and J lost 0, with 10 bases in between. CDR1 and CDR2 (germline): SGHAT, FQNNGV. The CDR3 runs to 15 residues. CDR3 DNA sequence: TGTGCCAGCAGCTCAGGGAGGGGCTCTGGAAACACCATATATTTT. This sequence encodes CASSSGRGSGNTIYF.